The T cell receptor beta chain under discussion was sequenced for a study of vaccination and CD4 T cells after COVID-19 (dated by TCRdb to the early 2020s). Looking at the study overall: In the convalescent cohort there were six males and four females, among whom were two Hispanic individuals, seven Caucasians, two Asians and one multiracial person. At the TCR clonotype level, an earlier paper using these donors assessed memory CD4+ T cell crossreactivity between SARS-CoV-2 and common cold coronavirus spike proteins. For stimulating the cultures, overlapping spike peptide pools were used, derived from SARS-CoV-2 as well as from the common cold coronaviruses HCoV-NL63, HCoV-OC43 and HCoV-229E. Post-COVID blood samples from convalescent patients were collected a median of about 100 days after diagnosis, with a range of 35 to 161 days. As controls, cultures received a CEFX viral epitope pool (the positive control), an HIV-1 Nef peptide pool (the negative control), or no peptide at all. Two doses of either the Pfizer-BioNTech BNT162b2 vaccine (n=8) or the Moderna mRNA-1273 vaccine (n=2) were administered to participants. Post-vaccine blood samples were obtained a median of about 77 days after the second vaccine dose, with a range of about 13 to 250 days. The spike-specific CD4+ TCR repertoire was compared before and after mRNA vaccination in ten to eleven COVID-19 convalescent patients and a few infection-naive healthy vaccine recipients. The paper as a whole reports these results and caveats: The median count of SARS-CoV-2-reactive clonotypes went up from 20 to 25 after infection to a few dozen after vaccination, although the change was not significant. In convalescent patients, a median approximately 90% of post-vaccine SARS-CoV-2-reactive clones were detected only after vaccination, suggesting vaccine-specific priming. Of the vaccine-specific clones found in convalescent patients, nearly all (304 of 307) were mono-reactive for SARS-CoV-2 spike instead of being cross-reactive with common cold coronaviruses. Relatively few convalescent patients were included in the study, and early timepoints after natural infection were not analyzed.

The treatment or condition label on this specimen signifies: approximately 9-day PBMC culture with coronavirus spike peptide pools or control peptides (ViraFEST assay). CD4+ T cells from unexposed donors were collected before the COVID-19 pandemic (2011-2018). To expand antigen-specific T cells with peptide pools and then pick out the expanded clonotypes through TCR sequencing, the study relied on the ViraFEST assay. Each well held fewer than 2.5 million PBMCs cultured with 10 ug/ml peptide pools in IMDM containing approximately 5% human AB serum and 9 to 10 IU/ml IL-2. Half of the culture medium was replaced with fresh IL-2-containing medium on days 3 and 7. Once the cells had been in culture for 9 to 10 days, the EasySep CD4+ T cell isolation kit was used to isolate CD4+ T cells by negative selection. As cell number allowed, CD4+ T cells from unexposed donors were tested for reactivity to SARS-CoV-2 S and N and to four common cold coronavirus spike pools. Ficoll-Paque Plus gradient centrifugation was used to isolate PBMCs from whole blood, and the isolated PBMCs were then either used fresh or cryopreserved at -140C. Triplicate wells were generally used for each culture condition. Leukapheresis product for the unexposed donors was bought commercially.

Its CDR3 holds 15 amino acids, cysteine through phenylalanine. The entry retains the CDR3 DNA only, 45 bases that are in frame from base 1. Trimming removed 5 bases from V and 0 bases from J; the gene matches leave 7 bases unexplained. CDR1 and CDR2, looked up from the germline V gene, are SNHLY and FYNNEI. The library was obtained by PCR. DNA from cultured CD4+ T cells was subjected to TCR sequencing with the Oncomine TCR Beta short-read assay at the Johns Hopkins FTIC core. Genomic DNA was extracted from the cultured CD4+ T cells with the QIAamp micro DNA kit. Oncomine TCR Beta libraries from cultured CD4+ T cells were pooled with unique dual indexes and sequenced on an Illumina iSeq 100. The paper's data handling went like this. Non-productive sequences were filtered out, and CDR3s that did not start with C, did not end with F or W, or were shorter than 7 amino acids were discarded. Antigen-specific clonotypes were identified with the MANAFEST web application by comparing peptide-stimulated wells with reference and other culture wells. For a clone to be called positive, the clone needed an FDR below 0.05, an odds ratio above 5, and a productive frequency above 0.1% in at least two of three replicate wells. Clonotypes that were significantly expanded in both SARS-CoV-2 spike wells and at least one common cold coronavirus spike condition were defined as cross-reactive. CDR3 homology was assessed with Levenshtein distances (stringdist) and unrooted phylogenetic trees (ape) in R version 3.6.1. The raw public data were reprocessed by TCRdb itself: fastp quality trimming at Q25, MiXCR clonotype calling, in-frame beta chains only. Records with the same CDR3 protein are collapsed into one entry carrying the most frequent genes and DNA. The V and J calls were not made by the authors but by TCRdb's processing. In this sample the table shows roughly 10,000 distinct CDR3 sequences, roughly 32% of which occur a single time. The ten largest clones take up about 14% of the sample.

There are a few counts of this clonotype. The antigen this receptor binds is unknown. No base quality information exists; no much larger clone differs at one position. This chain joins TRBV2 to TRBJ2-7, and TRBD1 aligns with 7 junction nucleotides. This receptor was obtained from a human donor in good health. Sequences were obtained from CD4+ T cells from blood, cultured in vitro. The sequenced DNA is TGTGCCAGCAGTTTTGACAGGGTGGGCTCCTACGAGCAGTACTTC. The translation is CASSFDRVGSYEQYF.